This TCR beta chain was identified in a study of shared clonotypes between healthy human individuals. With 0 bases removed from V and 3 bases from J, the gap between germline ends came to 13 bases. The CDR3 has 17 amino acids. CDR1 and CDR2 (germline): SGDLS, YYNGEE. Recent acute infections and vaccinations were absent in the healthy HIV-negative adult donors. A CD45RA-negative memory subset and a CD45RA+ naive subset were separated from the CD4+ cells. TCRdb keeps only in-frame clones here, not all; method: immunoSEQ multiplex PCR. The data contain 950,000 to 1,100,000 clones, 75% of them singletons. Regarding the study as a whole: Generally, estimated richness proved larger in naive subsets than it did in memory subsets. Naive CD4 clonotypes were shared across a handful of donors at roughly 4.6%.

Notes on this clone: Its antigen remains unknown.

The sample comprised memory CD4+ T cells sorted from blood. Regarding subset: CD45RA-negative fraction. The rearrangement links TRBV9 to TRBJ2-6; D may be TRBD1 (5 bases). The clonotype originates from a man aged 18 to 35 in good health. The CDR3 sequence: CASSVDIGAHGANVLTF. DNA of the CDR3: TGTGCCAGCAGCGTAGATATAGGGGCGCATGGGGCCAACGTCCTGACTTTC.